The clone carrying this T cell receptor (beta chain) occurred a few times. Its antigen is undetermined. Germline lookup yields CDR1 SGHDT and CDR2 YYEEEE. CDR3 length: 12 residues. V was cut by 3 bases and J by 1 base, with 5 bases left in between. This sample was taken from a study of T cell repertoires in cytomegalovirus infection. Study summary: Based on public TCR beta signatures, there were indications of CMV infection and of a matching HLA type. Study observations and caveats: The ex vivo response was dominated by HLA-C-restricted CMV-specific TCR beta clonotypes. Identification of carriers of CMV plus the relevant HLA was achieved through cumulative public TCR beta family frequency.

One entry per CDR3 protein results from TCRdb running MiXCR on the reads. The sample shows roughly 230,000 distinct CDR3 sequences, 22% of them seen only once. The sequenced sample consisted of CD8+ T cells from PBMCs. The TCR comes from a human donor in good health (CMV status not recorded). Some clones in this sample may be carry-over from other donors' samples. The V call is TRBV5-6, the J call TRBJ2-7; no clear D. CDR3 DNA sequence: TGTGCCAGCAGCTGGGAATCCTACGAGCAGTACTTC. This encodes CASSWESYEQYF. The full variable domain, in which reference TRBV5-6 and TRBJ2-7 provide the parts outside the CDR3, is DAGVTQSPTHLIKTRGQQVTLRCSPKSGHDTVSWYQQALGQGPQFIFQYYEEEERQRGNFPDRFSGHQFPNYSSELNVNALLLGDSALYLCASSWESYEQYFGPGTRLTVT.